These T cell receptor beta chains were read from a single sample in a study of response to subunit inactivated influenza vaccine. TCRdb independently ran MiXCR on the RT-PCR reads; one entry per CDR3 protein. The repertoire holds roughly 790,000 distinct CDR3 sequences, with over 20% as singletons. The sequencing here drew on PBMCs from blood, taken more than 4 days after vaccination. The receptor set was obtained from a man in his fifties who received an inactivated influenza vaccine. The CDR3 runs from the conserved cysteine through the conserved F or W. Each record gives: CDR3 DNA, CDR3 protein, D gene, J gene, V gene, clone size. D genes are given only for firm matches. Part of the rows lack a size; the others show once, few, many or a class for expanded clones.

TGCAGTGCCCCACTTAGCGGTCGATATATGGAGACCCAGTACTTC CSAPLSGRYMETQYF - TRBJ2-5 TRBV20-1 -
TGTGCCAGCAGCTCCCGACAGGGCGTTAATGAAAAACTGTTTTTT CASSSRQGVNEKLFF TRBD1 TRBJ1-4 TRBV9 few
TGTGCCAGCAGCTTTGAACGGGGAGAAAAACTGTTTTTT CASSFERGEKLFF - TRBJ1-4 TRBV13 -
TGCAGCGTTGACAGGGGCGTCGGCAATGAGCAGTTCTTC CSVDRGVGNEQFF - TRBJ2-1 TRBV29-1 -
TGTGCCAGCAGTGAATATTGGGGGACAGGGGCCTACGAGCAGTACTTC CASSEYWGTGAYEQYF TRBD1 TRBJ2-7 TRBV25-1 many
TGTGCCAGCAGTCTAGATTTTTACAATGAGCAGTTCTTC CASSLDFYNEQFF - TRBJ2-1 TRBV12-3/TRBV12-4 many
TGCAGCGTTGTCGTGTTTGGGAGCGGGGGGGCGAACAATGAGCAGTTCTTC CSVVVFGSGGANNEQFF TRBD2 TRBJ2-1 TRBV29-1 many
TGTGCCATCAGGGATCCCAGGGGCAACTATGGCTACACCTTC CAIRDPRGNYGYTF - TRBJ1-2 TRBV10-3 few
TGTGCCAGCAGCGCAGTGGGCCATGTCACAGATACGCAGTATTTT CASSAVGHVTDTQYF - TRBJ2-3 TRBV7-2 many
TGTGCCAGCAGCTCAGGGTCTAGGTACGAGCAGTACTTC CASSSGSRYEQYF - TRBJ2-7 TRBV12-3/TRBV12-4 few
TGTGCCAGCTCCCCAGCGGGGGATAGCACAGATACGCAGTATTTT CASSPAGDSTDTQYF TRBD2 TRBJ2-3 TRBV12-3/TRBV12-4 few
TGTGCCAGCAAGTGGGCGAGCTCCTACGAGCAGTACTTC CASKWASSYEQYF - TRBJ2-7 TRBV6-1 -
TGTGCCATCACGGGAGGTCCTGGTGACGGGAGCGCCTACAATGAGCAGTTCTTC CAITGGPGDGSAYNEQFF TRBD2 TRBJ2-1 TRBV28 -
TGTGCCAGCAGCTTCATAGCGGGGGGATACAATGAGCAGTTCTTC CASSFIAGGYNEQFF TRBD2 TRBJ2-1 TRBV11-2 -
TGCGCCAGCAGCCTCCGGGTTGTGGATGAGCAGTTCTTC CASSLRVVDEQFF - TRBJ2-1 TRBV5-1 few